These T cell receptor beta chains were read from a single sample in a study of Ad26.COV2.S vaccination and SARS-CoV-2 variants. Assay used: immunoSEQ multiplex PCR; TCRdb lists only in-frame clones, some missing. The data show roughly 300,000 clones, with roughly 90% seen just once and approximately 12% held by the top ten. The starting material was peripheral blood, obtained in a trial of Ad26.COV2.S vaccine versus placebo. The receptors come from a person between 18 and 59 years old who received the Ad26.COV2.S COVID-19 vaccine or a placebo. Each CDR3 is given with its conserved first and last residue. A D gene is named only where the DNA matches it firmly. Clone size, where shown, is once, few, many, or a class for clones that have expanded.

d_call clone_size cdr3_length j_call v_call cdr3_aa cdr3_nt
NA once 16 TRBJ2-3 TRBV7-2 CASSLSPGHRTDTQYF TGTGCCAGCAGCTTATCTCCGGGACACCGCACAGATACGCAGTATTTT
NA NA 17 TRBJ2-6 TRBV7-9 CASSFTPTGSGANVLTF TGTGCCAGCAGCTTTACACCGACAGGTTCTGGGGCCAACGTCCTGACTTTC
TRBD2 NA 14 TRBJ2-1 TRBV5-6 CASSSQRGSNEQFF TGTGCCAGCAGCAGCCAGCGGGGATCCAATGAGCAGTTCTTC
NA NA 17 TRBJ2-1 TRBV4-2 CASSGQGGAGRADEQFF TGTGCCAGCAGCGGACAAGGGGGGGCTGGACGGGCTGATGAGCAGTTCTTC
NA NA 14 TRBJ1-5 TRBV4-1 CASSPEVSNQPQHF TGCGCCAGCAGCCCCGAGGTTAGCAATCAGCCCCAGCATTTT
NA NA 16 TRBJ1-2 TRBV2 CASSEGTTFFNYGYTF TGTGCCAGCAGTGAAGGGACAACCTTCTTTAACTATGGCTACACCTTC
NA NA 12 TRBJ1-5 TRBV28 CASSFSRQPQHF TGTGCCAGCAGTTTCTCAAGGCAGCCCCAGCATTTT
TRBD1 NA 15 TRBJ2-5 TRBV27 CASSLYRGDQETQYF TGTGCCAGCAGTTTGTACAGGGGGGACCAAGAGACCCAGTACTTC
NA NA 12 TRBJ2-7 TRBV2 CASSKARWGQYF TGTGCCAGCAGTAAAGCTCGATGGGGGCAGTACTTC
NA NA 12 TRBJ1-1 TRBV6-5 CASSSPGQEAFF TGTGCCAGCAGCTCGCCGGGACAAGAAGCTTTCTTT
NA NA 11 TRBJ2-7 TRBV10-1 CASSLGYEQYF TGCGCCAGCAGTTTAGGCTACGAGCAGTACTTC
TRBD1 NA 14 TRBJ1-4 TRBV5-1 CASSWGQGREKLFF TGCGCCAGCAGCTGGGGACAGGGGCGGGAAAAACTGTTTTTT
NA few 15 TRBJ1-6 TRBV7-3 CASSLSPGLNSPLHF TGTGCCAGCAGCTTATCGCCAGGGCTTAATTCACCCCTCCACTTT
TRBD2 NA 17 TRBJ2-1 TRBV7-9 CASSLDKRDSSYNEQFF TGTGCCAGCAGCTTAGACAAGCGGGATAGCTCCTACAATGAGCAGTTCTTC
TRBD1 NA 12 TRBJ1-3 TRBV4-1 CASGQAGNTIYF TGCGCCAGTGGACAGGCTGGAAACACCATATATTTT
TRBD1 once 14 TRBJ1-4 TRBV7-2 CASSPQGSSEKLFF TGTGCCAGCAGCCCACAGGGGAGTTCTGAAAAACTGTTTTTT
TRBD1 once 12 TRBJ2-7 TRBV5-6 CASSSTGLVQYF TGTGCCAGCAGCTCGACAGGGCTGGTGCAGTACTTC
NA NA 12 TRBJ1-1 TRBV5-1 CASSLVDTEAFF TGCGCCAGCAGCTTGGTTGACACTGAAGCTTTCTTT
TRBD1 NA 15 TRBJ1-2 TRBV6-2/TRBV6-3 CASSYPGQGLWGYTF TGTGCCAGCAGTTACCCGGGACAGGGGTTATGGGGCTACACCTTC
NA NA 15 TRBJ2-1 TRBV6-5 CASSYVGSSYNEQFF TGTGCCAGCAGTTACGTGGGGAGCTCCTACAATGAGCAGTTCTTC
NA NA 17 TRBJ2-3 TRBV14 CASSQERVAWGTDTQYF TGTGCCAGCAGCCAAGAGCGGGTAGCGTGGGGCACAGATACGCAGTATTTT
NA NA 11 TRBJ1-1 TRBV20-1 CSAINPNLAFF TGCAGTGCCATAAACCCCAACCTGGCTTTCTTT
TRBD1 NA 14 TRBJ2-7 TRBV7-2 CASSAGQAAYEQYF TGTGCCAGCAGCGCGGGACAGGCAGCCTACGAGCAGTACTTC
TRBD2 NA 15 TRBJ2-2 TRBV7-2 CASRGTRSSFGELFF TGTGCCAGCAGGGGGACTAGAAGTTCGTTCGGGGAGCTGTTTTTT
TRBD1 NA 13 TRBJ1-2 TRBV6-2/TRBV6-3 CASSRQGVYGYTF TGTGCCAGCAGCCGACAGGGGGTCTATGGCTACACCTTC
NA NA 12 TRBJ1-1 TRBV18 CASSTTDTEAFF TGTGCCAGCTCAACAACAGACACTGAAGCTTTCTTT